This TCR beta chain was recovered during a study of shared clonotypes between healthy human individuals (dated by TCRdb to 2020 to 2022). Broadly, across the study: A couple of women and a few men aged 18 to 49 years were included in the cohort. For each donor, three plates each were used for CD4 naive and CD4 memory, two plates were used for CD8 naive, and one plate was used for CD8 memory. The study deeply sequenced blood TCR repertoires of about 5 healthy adults to estimate repertoire size and the extent of clonotype sharing between individuals. To increase sequencing depth and limit assay-specific biases, TCR repertoire library preparation and sequencing were carried out by different laboratories using diverse techniques. Each donor's leukapheresis produced roughly between roughly 0.94 and 9.5 billion PBMCs. Here is what the overall study found, with its caveats: Sampling was limited to blood, and TCR repertoires in tissue likely differ from TCR repertoires in blood. Based on pairwise subsampling, the degree of clonotype sharing among donors was expected to be affected by sequencing depth. The genetic and exposure-history diversity represented was limited by the small number of donors. Compared with non-shared clonotypes, the clonotypes found in all four sorted-subset donors had higher generation probabilities. Rarefaction of sorted-subset datasets indicated incomplete sequencing despite the large sequencing depth. Larger estimated clonotype richness was generally found for naive subsets than for memory subsets. Approximately 4.8% of naive CD4, 3.5% of naive CD8, 2.3% of memory CD4, and roughly 0.4% of memory CD8 clonotypes were shared across a few donors.

V and J are truncated by 2 bases and 4 bases respectively, leaving an intervening sequence of 10 bases. Its CDR3 holds 14 amino acids, cysteine through phenylalanine. The kept DNA is CDR3 alone, 42 bases in frame from the first base. In the germline V gene, CDR1 corresponds to SGHVS and CDR2 to FQNEAQ. Comments on this clone: This clone's antigen is unknown. No much larger clonotype is one base removed from it; base qualities were not supplied.

The donors were healthy, HIV-negative adults with no recently reported acute infections or vaccinations. Every donor was a Caucasian adult living in Nashville, Tennessee, USA. Magnetic negative selection was used to enrich CD4+ T cells, after which naive cells were positively selected on CD45RA and the negative fraction became the memory subset. Blood was collected by leukapheresis, and PBMCs were isolated by Ficoll-Histopaque density gradient centrifugation and then cryopreserved in liquid nitrogen vapor phase. Analytical flow cytometry was used to check the purity and quantity of every magnetically sorted T cell population. From each sorted fraction, genomic DNA was isolated and quantified by UV absorbance on a Nanodrop 2000c. Using the deep immunoSEQ assay, TCR CDR3 regions were amplified from genomic DNA by multiplex PCR. Extracted genomic DNA from each cell subset was distributed evenly across all wells of several immunoSEQ 96-well plates, and each plate was treated as a replicate. For sorted subsets, each replicate PCR was loaded with around 220 ng genomic DNA, equivalent to 25,000 to 35,000 T cell genomes. The purified libraries were quantified using a Qubit 3.0 fluorometer, sized with a Bioanalyzer 2100, and then quantified again using the KAPA Library Quantification kit. Each immunoSEQ 96-well plate was sequenced on its own single-read 150-cycle Illumina NextSeq 550 flow cell. Per the source publication's procedure: Because the immunoSEQ output held only junctional sequences and lacked quality scores, the filtering could not match the filtering applied to full-length reads. Sequences were annotated with PyIR, a Python wrapper for IgBLAST v1.9, using IMGT germline references to assign V/J genes and CDR3. Reads with weak V/J assignments (E-value above 1e-6), missing CDR3, stop codons, out-of-frame junctions, or ambiguous translated residues were removed. A V3J clonotype was defined by an identical inferred V gene, J gene, and CDR3 amino acid sequence. To compute the percentage overlap between repertoires, the number of shared unique clonotypes was divided by the size of the smaller repertoire. Richness of each repertoire was evaluated using RTK rarefaction, the Chao1 estimator, and Recon v2.1 estimates of unobserved clonotypes. OLGA was used to compute generation probabilities for all TCRbeta clonotypes that the gDNA method yielded from a handful of donors. In its TCRdb copy, this immuneACCESS table keeps in-frame sequences only and misses some clones. Where compared with another copy, unresolved V genes explain less than half of these, and the others have no known cause. That table is the source of V, J and clone size, and D and trimming were worked out from the DNA. The sample table contains 1.6 million or so clones; only one count was recorded for over 95% of them. Approximately 1% of the sample lies in the top ten.

This TCR was recovered from a young man in good health. The chain was built from TRBV7-8 and TRBJ2-3; the D gene lacks a confident call. The sample consisted of naive CD4+ T cells sorted from blood. The sample's cell subset or site label, decoded: CD45RA+ positively selected. The DNA is TGTGCCAGCAGCTTAATCCGGGTCCCAGATACGCAGTATTTT. It translates to CASSLIRVPDTQYF. Extended through the reference TRBV7-8 and TRBJ2-3 proteins, this CDR3 yields the full variable domain: GAGVSQSPRYKVAKRGQDVALRCDPISGHVSLFWYQQALGQGPEFLTYFQNEAQLDKSGLPSDRFFAERPEGSVSTLKIQRTQQEDSAVYLCASSLIRVPDTQYFGPGTRLTVL.